This TCR beta chain is drawn from a study of blood T cell repertoires in COVID-19. For the study at large: Acute-phase and convalescent COVID-19 samples originated in the United States, Italy and Spain.

Germline trimming cut 4 bases from V and 4 bases from J; bases unmatched to any gene: 11. Germline lookup yields CDR1 SGHRS and CDR2 YFSETQ. The CDR3 totals 17 residues. Clones were sequenced by immunoSEQ multiplex PCR, and TCRdb holds only the in-frame ones, with some missing. The sample records approximately 280,000 clones, around 90% being singletons. Sequencing was performed on peripheral blood. The V call is TRBV5-1, the J call TRBJ1-4; 9 bases are a match to TRBD1. The source is a woman in her thirties with COVID-19, enrolled during active disease. CDR3 nucleotides: TGCGCCAGCAGCCCGGGACAGGGAATAATCTATAATGAAAAACTGTTTTTT. Translating it yields CASSPGQGIIYNEKLFF.